This T cell receptor (beta chain) was observed in a study of T-cell reconstitution after alpha-beta-depleted transplantation in children. This clonotype was detected ten times or more. Losses at the gene ends were 2 bases for V and 10 bases for J; bases not matched to a gene: 10. This CDR3 spans 14 amino acids. CDR1 DFQATT and CDR2 SNEGSKA come from the germline V gene (reference sequence). A TCRbeta library incorporating unique molecular identifiers was prepared. TCRdb called the PCR reads again in MiXCR, with one record for every CDR3 protein. The sample yields 230,000 or so distinct CDR3 sequences, 9.7% seen once.

This specimen was PBMCs from the stem cell graft donor, taken from the stem cell graft. The J gene is TRBJ1-1, the V gene TRBV20-1; TRBD1 matches at 10 bases. The TCR sequence derives from a human donor who donated a stem cell graft to a child with SCID. The CDR3 protein is CSARRESGQGVAFF. CDR3 DNA sequence: TGCAGTGCTAGAAGGGAGTCAGGACAGGGGGTAGCTTTCTTT.